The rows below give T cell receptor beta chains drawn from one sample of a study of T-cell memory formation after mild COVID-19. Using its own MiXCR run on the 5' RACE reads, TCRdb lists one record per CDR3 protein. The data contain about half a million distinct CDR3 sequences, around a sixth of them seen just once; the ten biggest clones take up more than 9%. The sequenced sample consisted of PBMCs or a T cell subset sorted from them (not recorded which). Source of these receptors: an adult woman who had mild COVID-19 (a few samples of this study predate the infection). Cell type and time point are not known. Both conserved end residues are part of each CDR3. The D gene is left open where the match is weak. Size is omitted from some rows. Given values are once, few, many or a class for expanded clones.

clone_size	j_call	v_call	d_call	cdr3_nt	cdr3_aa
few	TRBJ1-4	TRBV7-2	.	TGTGCCAGCAGCCTAGGGGGGACGAGGGGAAAACTGTTTTTT	CASSLGGTRGKLFF
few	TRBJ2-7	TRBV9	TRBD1	TGTGCCAGCAGCGTAGCCCTCCGGGACAGCCTCTACGAGCAGTACTTC	CASSVALRDSLYEQYF
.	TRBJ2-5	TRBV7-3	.	TGTGCCAGCAGCCGTCTAGGGGGGGACCAAGAGACCCAGTACTTC	CASSRLGGDQETQYF
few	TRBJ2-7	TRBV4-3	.	TGCGCCAGCAGCCCGAGTGGGACATCAAGCTACGAGCAGTACTTC	CASSPSGTSSYEQYF
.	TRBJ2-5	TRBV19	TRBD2	TGTGCCAGTAGCCTCGCCGGGACTAGCGGGCCGGGAGCCACCCAGTACTTC	CASSLAGTSGPGATQYF
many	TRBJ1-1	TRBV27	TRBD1	TGTGCCAGCACCTCACTGGGGACAGGCACTGAAGCTTTCTTT	CASTSLGTGTEAFF
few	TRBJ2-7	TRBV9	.	TGTGCCAGCAGTGGGGGAGACTCCTACGAGCAGTACTTC	CASSGGDSYEQYF
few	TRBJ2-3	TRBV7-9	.	TGTGCCAGCAGCTTAGCGCTCCTCCGGGACGGTCCTAGCACAGATACGCAGTATTTT	CASSLALLRDGPSTDTQYF
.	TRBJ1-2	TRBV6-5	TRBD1	TGTGCCAGCAGTTACGAGGGGGCATATGGCTACACCTTC	CASSYEGAYGYTF
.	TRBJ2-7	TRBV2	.	TGTGCCAGCAGTGAAATTAGCACCCTTTCCTACGAGCAGTACTTC	CASSEISTLSYEQYF
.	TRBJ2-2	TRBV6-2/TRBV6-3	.	TGTGCCAGCAGTTACCCTCCAGGGGATAACACCGGGGAGCTGTTTTTT	CASSYPPGDNTGELFF
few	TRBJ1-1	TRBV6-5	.	TGTGCCAGCAGTTACTCAGTCTCCGGGGGGACCACTGAAGCTTTCTTT	CASSYSVSGGTTEAFF
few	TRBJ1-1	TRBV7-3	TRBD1	TGTGCCAGCAGATACCCACCGGGACAGGGAGTAACGAACACTGAAGCTTTCTTT	CASRYPPGQGVTNTEAFF
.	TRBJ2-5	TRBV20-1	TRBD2	TGCAGTGCCTCCGGGACTAGCGGGAGGGAGGCCTACTTC	CSASGTSGREAYF
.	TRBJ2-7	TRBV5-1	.	TGCGCCAGCAGCTCGATATCGGGCCCAAGCTCCTACGAGCAGTACTTC	CASSSISGPSSYEQYF
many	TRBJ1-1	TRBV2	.	TGTGCCAGCAGTGGAGTCGGTTATGAAGCTTTCTTT	CASSGVGYEAFF
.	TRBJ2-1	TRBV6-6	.	TGTGCCAGCAGTTACGGGGCGGGACAGATCGATGAGCAGTTCTTC	CASSYGAGQIDEQFF
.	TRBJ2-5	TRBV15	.	TGTGCCACCGTGGGAGAGGGGTATGAGGAGACCCAGTACTTC	CATVGEGYEETQYF
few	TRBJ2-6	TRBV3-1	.	TGTGCCAGCAGCCCCCCCGGCCCCTCTGGGGCCAACGTCCTGACTTTC	CASSPPGPSGANVLTF
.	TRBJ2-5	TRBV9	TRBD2	TGTGCCAGCAGCGCCGGGGGTGGCGGCGGGGGTTTAGAGACCCAGTACTTC	CASSAGGGGGGLETQYF
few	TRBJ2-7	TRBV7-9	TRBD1	TGTGCCAGCAGCCTACGACAGGGGGTCGAGGACTACGAGCAGTACTTC	CASSLRQGVEDYEQYF
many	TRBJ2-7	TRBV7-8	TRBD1	TGTGCCAGCAGCTTAGGGGACAGAACAATCCTTTCCTACGAGCAGTACTTC	CASSLGDRTILSYEQYF
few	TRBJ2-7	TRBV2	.	TGTGCCAGCAGTCTGACAGGGAGGAACGAGCAGTACTTC	CASSLTGRNEQYF
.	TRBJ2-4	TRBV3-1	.	TGTGCCAGCAGCCGAGGTGGGACAACAAACATTCAGTACTTC	CASSRGGTTNIQYF
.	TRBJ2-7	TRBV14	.	TGTGCCAGCAGCCAAGAGCGGTTCTACGAGCAGTACTTC	CASSQERFYEQYF
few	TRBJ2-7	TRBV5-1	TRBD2	TGCGCCAGCAGCTGGGACGGGGGGACCTACGAGCAGTACTTC	CASSWDGGTYEQYF